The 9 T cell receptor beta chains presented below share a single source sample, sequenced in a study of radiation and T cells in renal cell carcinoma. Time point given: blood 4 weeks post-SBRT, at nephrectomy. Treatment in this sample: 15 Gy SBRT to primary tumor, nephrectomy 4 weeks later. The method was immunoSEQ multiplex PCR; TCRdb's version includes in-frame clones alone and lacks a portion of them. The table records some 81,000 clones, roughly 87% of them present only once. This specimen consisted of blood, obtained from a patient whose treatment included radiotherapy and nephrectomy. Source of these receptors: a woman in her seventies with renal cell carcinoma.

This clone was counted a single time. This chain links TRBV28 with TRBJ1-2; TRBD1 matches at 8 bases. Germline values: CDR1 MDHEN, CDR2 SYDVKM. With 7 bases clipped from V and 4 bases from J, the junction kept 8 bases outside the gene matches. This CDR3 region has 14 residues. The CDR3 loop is CASTLDRAAYGYTF. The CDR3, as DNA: TGTGCCAGCACCCTGGACAGGGCGGCCTATGGCTACACCTTC.

CDR3 region: CATSRDELGLFGNTIYF. CDR3 DNA: TGTGCCACCAGCAGAGATGAATTGGGCCTTTTCGGAAACACCATATATTTT. The rearrangement joins TRBV15 to TRBJ1-3; D remains ambiguous. The CDR3 is made up of 17 amino acids. Trimming took off 0 bases at V and 4 bases at J, with 16 bases between the two ends. Germline values: CDR1 LNHNV, CDR2 YYDKDF (reference sequence).

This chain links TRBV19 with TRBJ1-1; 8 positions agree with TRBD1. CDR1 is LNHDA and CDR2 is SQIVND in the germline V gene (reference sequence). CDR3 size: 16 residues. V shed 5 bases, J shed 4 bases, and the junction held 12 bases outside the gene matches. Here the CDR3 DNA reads TGTGCCAGTAGTTCTCGACAGGGGACCTTAGGCACTGAAGCTTTCTTT. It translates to CASSSRQGTLGTEAFF.

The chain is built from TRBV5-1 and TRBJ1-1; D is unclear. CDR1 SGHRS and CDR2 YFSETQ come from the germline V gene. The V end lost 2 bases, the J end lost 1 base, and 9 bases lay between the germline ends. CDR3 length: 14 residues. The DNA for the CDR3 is TGCGCCAGCAGCTTATCCCCATCGAACACTGAAGCTTTCTTT. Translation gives CASSLSPSNTEAFF.

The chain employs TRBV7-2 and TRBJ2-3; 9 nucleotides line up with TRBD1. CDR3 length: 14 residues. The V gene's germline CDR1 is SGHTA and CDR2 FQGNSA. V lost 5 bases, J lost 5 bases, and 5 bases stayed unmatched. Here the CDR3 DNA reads TGTGCCAGCAGCCCCGGACAGGGGCAAGATACGCAGTATTTT. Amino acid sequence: CASSPGQGQDTQYF.

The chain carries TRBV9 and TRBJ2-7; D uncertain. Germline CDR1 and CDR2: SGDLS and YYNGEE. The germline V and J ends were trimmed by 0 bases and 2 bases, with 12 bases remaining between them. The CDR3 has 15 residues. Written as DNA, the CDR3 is TGTGCCAGCAGCGTAGCGGTTAACCCCACCTACGAGCAGTACTTC. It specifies CASSVAVNPTYEQYF.

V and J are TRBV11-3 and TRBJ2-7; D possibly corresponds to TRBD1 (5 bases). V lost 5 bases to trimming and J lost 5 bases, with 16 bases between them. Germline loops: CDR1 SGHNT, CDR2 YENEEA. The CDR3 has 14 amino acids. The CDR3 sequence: CASSNGQGTHEQYF. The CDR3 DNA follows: TGTGCCAGCAGCAACGGCCAGGGTACCCACGAGCAGTACTTC.

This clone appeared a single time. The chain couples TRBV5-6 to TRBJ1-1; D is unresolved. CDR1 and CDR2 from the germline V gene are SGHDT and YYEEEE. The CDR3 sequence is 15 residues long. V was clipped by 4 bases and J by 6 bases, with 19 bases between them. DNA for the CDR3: TGTGCCAGCAGCCCGCGGGCCCTAGGTTACTCTGAAGCTTTCTTT. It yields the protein CASSPRALGYSEAFF.

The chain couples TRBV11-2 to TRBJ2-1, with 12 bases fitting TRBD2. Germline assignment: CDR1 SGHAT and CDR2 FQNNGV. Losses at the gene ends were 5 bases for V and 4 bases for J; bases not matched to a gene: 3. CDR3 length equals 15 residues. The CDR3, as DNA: TGTGCCAGCAGCCGAACTAGCGGGGGGTACAATGAGCAGTTCTTC. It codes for CASSRTSGGYNEQFF.